The text below deals with one T cell receptor (beta chain). This sample stems from a study of T-cell reconstitution after alpha-beta-depleted transplantation in children. The library targeted TCRbeta and was prepared with unique molecular identifiers. Each CDR3 protein gets one entry after TCRdb re-called the PCR reads with MiXCR. The sample consists of hundreds of thousands of distinct CDR3 sequences, roughly 17% of them appearing once. Unmatched junction bases numbered 4, after V lost 1 base and J lost 0 bases. Germline CDR1 MGHRA, CDR2 YSYEKL. The CDR3 has 17 residues. This clonotype was obtained from a human donor who donated a stem cell graft to a child with acute myeloid leukemia. This sequence joins TRBV4-1 and TRBJ1-3; TRBD1 matches 9 bases. Material: PBMCs from the stem cell graft donor, obtained from the stem cell graft. The CDR3 spells CASSQGPTGGSGNTIYF. CDR3 sequence (DNA): TGCGCCAGCAGCCAAGGACCGACAGGGGGCTCTGGAAACACCATATATTTT.